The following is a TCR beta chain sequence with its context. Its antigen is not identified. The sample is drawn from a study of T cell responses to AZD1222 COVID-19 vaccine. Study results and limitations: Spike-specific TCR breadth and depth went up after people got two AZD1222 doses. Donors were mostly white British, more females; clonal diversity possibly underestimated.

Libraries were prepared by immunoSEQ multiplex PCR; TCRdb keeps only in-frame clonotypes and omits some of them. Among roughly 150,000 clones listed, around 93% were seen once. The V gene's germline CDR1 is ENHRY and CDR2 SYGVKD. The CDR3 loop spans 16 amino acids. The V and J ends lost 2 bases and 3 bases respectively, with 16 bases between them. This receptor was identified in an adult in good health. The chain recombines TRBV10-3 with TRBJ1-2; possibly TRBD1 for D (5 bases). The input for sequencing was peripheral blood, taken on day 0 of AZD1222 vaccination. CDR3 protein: CAISEDTFGTYYGYTF. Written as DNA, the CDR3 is TGTGCCATCAGTGAGGACACATTCGGGACCTACTATGGCTACACCTTC.